One sample yielded the 18 T cell receptor beta chains listed below, sequenced in a study of T cells in Graves' hyperthyroidism and ophthalmopathy. RNA transcripts provided the source from which TCR beta CDR3 regions were amplified. The HTBI primer set was used in a first-round RT-PCR of the TCR CDR3. Via MiXCR, TCRdb re-called the multiplex PCR reads, giving one row per CDR3 protein. The sample includes around 690,000 distinct CDR3 sequences, less than 25% of them seen just once. Input material: blood. The receptors derive from a man aged 30-40 years with Graves' ophthalmopathy.

This clonotype turned up a few times. The rearrangement joins TRBV11-2 to TRBJ2-7; TRBD2 matches 10 bases. The CDR3 has 14 amino acids. CDR1 and CDR2 (germline): SGHAT, FQNNGV. The V and J ends lost 6 bases and 4 bases, in that order; junction bases with no gene match: 6. CDR3 in amino acids: CASRPLAGRYEQYF. CDR3 DNA: TGTGCCAGCAGGCCACTAGCGGGACGGTACGAGCAGTACTTC.

This clonotype was picked up a small number of times. The V gene is TRBV6-5, the J gene TRBJ1-2; a possible D gene is TRBD1 (5 bases). This CDR3 comprises 14 residues. Germline V CDR1 and CDR2: MNHEY, SVGAGI. V lost 2 bases to trimming and J lost 4 bases, with 11 bases between them. CDR3 protein: CASSYDRTAYGYTF. CDR3 DNA sequence: TGTGCCAGCAGTTACGACAGAACTGCCTATGGCTACACCTTC.

This clonotype has just a few counts. The J gene is TRBJ2-2, the V gene TRBV12-3 or TRBV12-4; the D gene is possibly TRBD2 (6 bases). V was cut by 7 bases and J by 1 base, with 25 bases left in between. The CDR3 covers 19 residues. DNA of the CDR3: TGTGCCAGCACCCAAGGACTATCTTTGTCAGTCAAGAACACCGGGGAGCTGTTTTTT. Protein: CASTQGLSLSVKNTGELFF.

Only a few counts were recorded for this clonotype. The chain is built from TRBV19 and TRBJ1-5; D is perhaps TRBD1 (5 bases). From germline, CDR1 is LNHDA and CDR2 SQIVND (reference sequence). Trimming removed 6 bases from V and 0 bases from J, with 12 bases in between. There are 15 residues in the CDR3. The CDR3: CASRSGETSNQPQHF. DNA of the CDR3: TGTGCCAGTAGGTCGGGGGAGACTAGCAATCAGCCCCAGCATTTT.

This clonotype came up many times. The chain couples TRBV4-1 to TRBJ2-3, with 10 bases lining up with TRBD2. The V gene's germline CDR1 is MGHRA and CDR2 YSYEKL. V shed 1 base and J 1 base; nucleotides not matched to a gene: 5. The CDR3 extends over 17 amino acids. The CDR3 nucleotides read TGCGCCAGCAGCCAAGTTCCTCTAGCGGGAGGCACAGATACGCAGTATTTT. This sequence encodes CASSQVPLAGGTDTQYF.

This clonotype was counted at least ten times. The chain has TRBV11-2 and TRBJ2-7, with TRBD2 matching over 11 bases. CDR3 length: 16 amino acids. V lost 5 bases, J lost 3 bases, and 9 bases stayed unmatched. Germline V lookup: CDR1 SGHAT, CDR2 FQNNGV. The DNA for the CDR3 is TGTGCCAGCAGCCCCTTCGGGACTAGCGGAATCTACGAGCAGTACTTC. It specifies CASSPFGTSGIYEQYF.

This clonotype appeared a few times. The chain combines TRBV20-1 with TRBJ1-4; D ambiguous. The germline V and J ends were trimmed by 2 bases and 8 bases, with 6 bases remaining between them. The CDR3 is made up of 11 amino acids. In germline, CDR1 is DFQATT, CDR2 SNEGSKA (reference sequence). The chain's CDR3 is CSARYVEKLFF. The DNA for the CDR3 is TGCAGTGCTAGATACGTCGAAAAACTGTTTTTT.

Of note for this clonotype: The germline gene is not matched at one end of the junction; a read error may be the cause. The chain recombines TRBV3-1 with TRBJ2-3, with TRBD1 identical over 7 bases. This CDR3 comprises 16 residues. CDR1 and CDR2 (germline): LGHDT, YNNKEL (reference sequence). CDR3 loop: CASGQDKGAQRDTQYF. The CDR3 coding sequence is TGTGCCAGCGGCCAAGACAAGGGGGCGCAACGGGATACGCAGTATTTT.

This rearrangement joins TRBV6-1 to TRBJ2-7; TRBD1 matches at 8 bases. V lost 6 bases and J lost 2; bases outside the gene matches: 9. From germline, CDR1 is MNHNS and CDR2 SASEGT. This CDR3 is 15 amino acids long. As DNA, the CDR3 is TGTGCCAGCAGGTCCGAGGACAGGGTCCCCTACGAGCAGTACTTC. It yields the protein CASRSEDRVPYEQYF.

The rearrangement links TRBV7-8 to TRBJ1-2; D gene unclear. Germline V CDR1 and CDR2: SGHVS, FQNEAQ. Trimming shortened V by 1 base and J by 6 bases, and 12 bases separated the two germline ends. This CDR3 has 14 amino acids. CDR3 residues: CASSLVDPSDGYTF. CDR3 coding DNA: TGTGCCAGCAGCTTAGTAGACCCGAGCGATGGCTACACCTTC.

V is TRBV13 and J is TRBJ2-7, with 7 positions matching TRBD1. The CDR3 runs 15 residues. The trim removed 5 bases at V and 2 bases at J, leaving 9 bases unmatched. Per germline, CDR1 PRHDT and CDR2 FYEKMQ (reference sequence). CDR3 in amino acids: CASSPGTAAPYEQYF. Here the CDR3 DNA reads TGTGCCAGCAGCCCAGGGACAGCCGCTCCCTACGAGCAGTACTTC.

As concerns this clonotype: A much larger clone lies a single base off, so this may be a read error. This is likely a read error, given that the CDR3 carries no conserved phenylalanine or tryptophan at its end. The CDR3 nucleotides are TGTGCCAGCAGTTTAACCAGGGTTCGATCACCCCTCCACCTT. Protein sequence: CASSLTRVRSPLHL. This chain uses TRBV28 with TRBJ1-6, with D maybe TRBD1 (5 bases). Germline CDR1 reads MDHEN; CDR2 reads SYDVKM. V lost 2 bases to trimming and J lost 10 bases, with 12 bases between them. CDR3 size: 14 residues.

The rearrangement joins TRBV30 to TRBJ2-1; 12 bases line up with TRBD2. This CDR3 is 16 amino acids long. Per the germline V gene, CDR1 is GTSNPN and CDR2 is SVGIG (reference sequence). The V gene end was trimmed by 1 base and the J gene end by 7 bases; junction bases not matched to a gene: 8. CDR3: CAWSGLAGVIRNEQFF. The CDR3 region has the DNA TGTGCCTGGAGTGGACTAGCGGGAGTAATTAGGAATGAGCAGTTCTTC.

The V gene is TRBV7-9, the J gene TRBJ2-5, with 8 positions matching TRBD1. The CDR3 has 16 amino acids. Germline loops: CDR1 SEHNR, CDR2 FQNEAQ (reference sequence). Trimming took 6 bases from V and 5 from J; bases not matched to a gene: 14. The CDR3 DNA reads TGTGCCAGCAGTTACAAAGGGGCAGGGGGCAAGGAGACCCAGTACTTC. Encoded protein: CASSYKGAGGKETQYF. The full variable domain, its missing parts supplied by reference TRBV7-9 and TRBJ2-5, is DTGVSQNPRHKITKRGQNVTFRCDPISEHNRLYWYRQTLGQGPEFLTYFQNEAQLEKSRLLSDRFSAERPKGSFSTLEIQRTEQGDSAMYLCASSYKGAGGKETQYFGPGTRLLVL.

This sequence joins TRBV4-1 and TRBJ2-1; D possibly corresponds to TRBD2 (6 bases). Trimming took 4 bases from V and 0 from J, leaving 19 bases between them. This CDR3 spans 18 amino acids. Germline CDR1 and CDR2: MGHRA and YSYEKL. This chain's CDR3 is CASSPRSTSPSSYNEQFF. The CDR3 DNA follows: TGCGCCAGCAGCCCCCGGTCTACTAGCCCGAGCTCCTACAATGAGCAGTTCTTC.

This clonotype was recorded a few times. V and J are TRBV7-3 and TRBJ2-3, with 14 positions matching TRBD2. The V gene end was trimmed by 5 bases and the J gene end by 6 bases; junction bases not matched to a gene: 22. CDR1 and CDR2 from the germline V gene are SGHTA and FQGTGA. CDR3 size: 21 residues. The CDR3 loop reads CASSAGEGLAGVRALGDTQYF. In nucleotides, the CDR3 is TGTGCCAGCAGCGCCGGTGAGGGACTAGCGGGAGTTCGAGCCCTTGGGGATACGCAGTATTTT.

The chain combines TRBV19 with TRBJ2-2; 10 bases are shared with TRBD2. The CDR3 contains 17 residues. Trimming took 6 bases from V and 6 from J; bases not matched to a gene: 13. The germline V gene has CDR1 LNHDA and CDR2 SQIVND (reference sequence). CDR3: CASRSIDSGTSAGELFF. The CDR3 bases are TGTGCCAGTAGGAGTATAGATAGCGGGACTAGCGCCGGGGAGCTGTTTTTT. The full variable domain, with the rest looked up from reference TRBV19 and TRBJ2-2, is DGGITQSPKYLFRKEGQNVTLSCEQNLNHDAMYWYRQDPGQGLRLIYYSQIVNDFQKGDIAEGYSVSREKKESFPLTVTSAQKNPTAFYLCASRSIDSGTSAGELFFGEGSRLTVL.

Ten or more counts support this clonotype. This chain links TRBV28 with TRBJ2-7; maybe TRBD2 (5 bases). CDR3 length: 13 amino acids. V gave up 5 bases and J gave up 2 bases, with 10 bases separating them. Germline V gene sequence: CDR1 MDHEN, CDR2 SYDVKM. CDR3 sequence (DNA): TGTGCCAGCAGTATTGACGGGACCTACGAGCAGTACTTC. Amino acid sequence: CASSIDGTYEQYF.